The clone carrying this T cell receptor beta chain occurred once. Its target is unknown. The data derive from a study of shared clonotypes between healthy human individuals. General study findings and limits: On the whole, naive subsets had larger estimated richness than memory subsets had. Clonotype sharing among the donors was expected to vary with sequencing depth.

Assay: immunoSEQ multiplex PCR; the TCRdb copy retains only in-frame clones and omits some. The repertoire holds roughly 640,000 clones, with 74% as singletons. This TCR was recovered from a woman aged 25 to 45 in good health. Sequencing was done on a sample of memory CD4+ T cells sorted from blood. Specified subset: CD45RA-negative fraction.

CDR3 in DNA: TGTGCCACCGGACAGGGTGCGTACGAGCAGTACTTC. Protein sequence: CATGQGAYEQYF. The chain carries TRBV28 and TRBJ2-7; 8 bases align to TRBD1. Losses at the gene ends were 10 bases for V and 4 bases for J; bases not matched to a gene: 6. Germline-derived CDR1 and CDR2 are MDHEN and SYDVKM. This CDR3 is 12 amino acids long.